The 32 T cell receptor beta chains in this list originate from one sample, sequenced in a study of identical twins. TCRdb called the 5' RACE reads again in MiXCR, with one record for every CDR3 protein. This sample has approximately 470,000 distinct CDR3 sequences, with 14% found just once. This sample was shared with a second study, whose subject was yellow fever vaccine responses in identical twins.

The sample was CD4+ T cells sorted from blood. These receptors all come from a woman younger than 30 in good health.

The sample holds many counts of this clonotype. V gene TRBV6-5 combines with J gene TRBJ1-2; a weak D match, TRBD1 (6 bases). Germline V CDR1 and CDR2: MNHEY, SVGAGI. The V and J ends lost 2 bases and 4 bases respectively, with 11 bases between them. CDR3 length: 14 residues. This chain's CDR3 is CASSYGGQIYGYTF. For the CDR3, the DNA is TGTGCCAGCAGTTACGGAGGACAGATCTATGGCTACACCTTC.

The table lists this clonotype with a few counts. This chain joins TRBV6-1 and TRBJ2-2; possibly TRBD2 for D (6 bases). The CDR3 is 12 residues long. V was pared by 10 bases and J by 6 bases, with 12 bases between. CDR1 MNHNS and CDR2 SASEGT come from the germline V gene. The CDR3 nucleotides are TGTGCCATCCATTCTAGCGCCGGGGAGCTGTTTTTT. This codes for CAIHSSAGELFF.

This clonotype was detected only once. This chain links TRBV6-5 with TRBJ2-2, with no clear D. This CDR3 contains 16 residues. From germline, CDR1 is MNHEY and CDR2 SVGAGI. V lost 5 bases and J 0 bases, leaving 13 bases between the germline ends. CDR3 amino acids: CASSNLDTSNTGELFF. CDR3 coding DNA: TGTGCCAGCAGTAACTTGGATACCTCGAACACCGGGGAGCTGTTTTTT.

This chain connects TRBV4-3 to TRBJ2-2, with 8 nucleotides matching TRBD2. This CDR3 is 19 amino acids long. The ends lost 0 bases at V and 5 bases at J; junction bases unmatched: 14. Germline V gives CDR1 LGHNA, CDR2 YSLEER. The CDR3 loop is CASSQEVTSGPLGTGELFF. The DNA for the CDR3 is TGCGCCAGCAGCCAAGAGGTTACTAGCGGTCCTCTCGGAACCGGGGAGCTGTTTTTT.

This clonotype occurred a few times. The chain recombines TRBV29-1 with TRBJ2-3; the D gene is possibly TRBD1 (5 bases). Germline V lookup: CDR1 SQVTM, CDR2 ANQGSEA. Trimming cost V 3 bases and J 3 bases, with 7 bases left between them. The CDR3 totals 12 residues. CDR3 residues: CSVDRVTDTQYF. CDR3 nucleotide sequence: TGCAGCGTTGACAGGGTAACAGATACGCAGTATTTT.

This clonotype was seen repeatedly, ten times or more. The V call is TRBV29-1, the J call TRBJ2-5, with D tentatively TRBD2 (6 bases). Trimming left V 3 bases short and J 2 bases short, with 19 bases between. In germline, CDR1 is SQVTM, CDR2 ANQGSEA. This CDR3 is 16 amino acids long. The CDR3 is CSVDAHGLASQETQYF. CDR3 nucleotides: TGCAGCGTTGACGCACACGGTCTAGCGTCTCAAGAGACCCAGTACTTC.

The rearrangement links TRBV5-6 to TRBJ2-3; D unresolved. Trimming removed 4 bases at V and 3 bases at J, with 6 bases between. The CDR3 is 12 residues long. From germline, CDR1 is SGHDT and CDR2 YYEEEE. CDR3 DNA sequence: TGTGCCAGCAGCGTGGATACAGATACGCAGTATTTT. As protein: CASSVDTDTQYF.

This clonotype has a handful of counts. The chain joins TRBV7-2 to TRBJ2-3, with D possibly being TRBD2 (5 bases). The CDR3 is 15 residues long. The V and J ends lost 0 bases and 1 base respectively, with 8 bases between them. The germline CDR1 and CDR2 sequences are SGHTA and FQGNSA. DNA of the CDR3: TGTGCCAGCAGCTTAGCGCGAGGGCGCACAGATACGCAGTATTTT. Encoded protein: CASSLARGRTDTQYF.

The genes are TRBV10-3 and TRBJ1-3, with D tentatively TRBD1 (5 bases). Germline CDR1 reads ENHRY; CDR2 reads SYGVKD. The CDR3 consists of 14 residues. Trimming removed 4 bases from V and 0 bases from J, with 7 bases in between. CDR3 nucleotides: TGTGCCATCAGTGGGGGACTCTCTGGAAACACCATATATTTT. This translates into CAISGGLSGNTIYF.

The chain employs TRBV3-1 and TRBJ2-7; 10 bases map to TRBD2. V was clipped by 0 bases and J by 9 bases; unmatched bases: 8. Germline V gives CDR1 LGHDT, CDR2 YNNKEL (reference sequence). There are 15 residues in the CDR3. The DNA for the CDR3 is TGTGCCAGCAGCCAAGATTCATCTAGCGGGGGAGCGCAGTACTTC. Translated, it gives CASSQDSSSGGAQYF.

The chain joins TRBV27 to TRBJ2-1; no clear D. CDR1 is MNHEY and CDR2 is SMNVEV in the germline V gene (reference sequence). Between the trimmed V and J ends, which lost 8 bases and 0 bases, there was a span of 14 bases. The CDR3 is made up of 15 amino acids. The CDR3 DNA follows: TGTGCCAGCGCTGAACTCCCGAGCTCCTACAATGAGCAGTTCTTC. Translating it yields CASAELPSSYNEQFF.

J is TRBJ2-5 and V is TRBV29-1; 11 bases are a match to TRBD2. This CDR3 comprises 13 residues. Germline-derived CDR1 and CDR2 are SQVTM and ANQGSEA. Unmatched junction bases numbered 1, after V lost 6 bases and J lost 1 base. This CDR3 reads CSVGTSGQETQYF. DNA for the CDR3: TGCAGCGTGGGGACTAGCGGCCAAGAGACCCAGTACTTC.

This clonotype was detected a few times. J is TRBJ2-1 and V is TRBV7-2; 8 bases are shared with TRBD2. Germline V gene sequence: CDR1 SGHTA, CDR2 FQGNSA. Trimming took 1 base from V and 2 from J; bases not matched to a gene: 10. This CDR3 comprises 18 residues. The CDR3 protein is CASSLGRLSGGPYNEQFF. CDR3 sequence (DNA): TGTGCCAGCAGCTTAGGCCGACTAAGCGGGGGACCCTACAATGAGCAGTTCTTC.

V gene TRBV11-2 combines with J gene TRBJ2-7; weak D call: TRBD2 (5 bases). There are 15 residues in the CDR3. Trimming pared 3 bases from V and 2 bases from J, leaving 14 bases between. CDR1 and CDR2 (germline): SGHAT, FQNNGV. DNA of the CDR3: TGTGCCAGCAGCTTCCGTCCGGGAAGCACCTACGAGCAGTACTTC. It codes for CASSFRPGSTYEQYF.

The CDR3 nucleotides read TGTGCCAGCAGCCACGGGGACGGGGGGGCCAACGTCCTGACTTTC. The encoded protein is CASSHGDGGANVLTF. The V and J genes are TRBV3-1 and TRBJ2-6; TRBD1 or TRBD2 may be the D gene (5 bases each). Trimming shortened V by 3 bases and J by 4 bases, and 10 bases separated the two germline ends. The CDR3 is 15 residues long. Germline V lookup: CDR1 LGHDT, CDR2 YNNKEL (reference sequence).

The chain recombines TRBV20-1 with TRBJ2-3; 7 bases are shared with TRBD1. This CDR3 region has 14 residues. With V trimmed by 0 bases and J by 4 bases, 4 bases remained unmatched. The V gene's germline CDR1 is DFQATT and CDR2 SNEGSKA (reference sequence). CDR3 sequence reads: CSARDNRGADTQYF. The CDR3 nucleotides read TGCAGTGCTAGAGATAACAGGGGCGCAGATACGCAGTATTTT.

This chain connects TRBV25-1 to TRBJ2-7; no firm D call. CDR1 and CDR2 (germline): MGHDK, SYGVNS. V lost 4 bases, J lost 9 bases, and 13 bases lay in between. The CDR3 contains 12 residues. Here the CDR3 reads CASSGDTRVQYF. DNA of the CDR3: TGTGCCAGCAGTGGAGACACCCGGGTGCAGTACTTC.

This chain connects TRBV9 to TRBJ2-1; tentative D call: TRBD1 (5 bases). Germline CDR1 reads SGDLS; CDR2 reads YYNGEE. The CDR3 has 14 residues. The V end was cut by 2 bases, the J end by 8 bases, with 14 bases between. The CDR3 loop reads CASSVLGERDEQFF. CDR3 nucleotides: TGTGCCAGCAGCGTTTTAGGGGAAAGGGATGAGCAGTTCTTC.

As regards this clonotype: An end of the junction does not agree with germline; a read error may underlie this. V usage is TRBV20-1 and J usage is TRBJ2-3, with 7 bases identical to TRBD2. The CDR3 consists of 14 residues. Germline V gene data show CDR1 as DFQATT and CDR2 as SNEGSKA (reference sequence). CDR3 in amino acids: CSASPRGSKDTQYF. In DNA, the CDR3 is TGCAGTGCCTCACCGCGCGGGAGCAAAGATACGCAGTATTTT.

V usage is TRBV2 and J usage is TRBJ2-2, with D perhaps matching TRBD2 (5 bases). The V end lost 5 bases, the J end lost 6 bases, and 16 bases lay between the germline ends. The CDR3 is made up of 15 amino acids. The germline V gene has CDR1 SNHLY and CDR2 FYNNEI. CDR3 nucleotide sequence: TGTGCCAGCAGTATCCGGGCCCTCGGGGCCGGGGAGCTGTTTTTT. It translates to CASSIRALGAGELFF.

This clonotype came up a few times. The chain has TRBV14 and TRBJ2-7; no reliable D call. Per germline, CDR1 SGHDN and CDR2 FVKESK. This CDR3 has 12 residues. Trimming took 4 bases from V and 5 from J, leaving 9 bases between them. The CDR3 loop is CASSRRPNEQYF. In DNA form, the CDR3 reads TGTGCCAGCAGCCGTAGACCTAACGAGCAGTACTTC. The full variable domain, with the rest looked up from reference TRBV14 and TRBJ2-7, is EAGVTQFPSHSVIEKGQTVTLRCDPISGHDNLYWYRRVMGKEIKFLLHFVKESKQDESGMPNNRFLAERTGGTYSTLKVQPAELEDSGVYFCASSRRPNEQYFGPGTRLTVT.

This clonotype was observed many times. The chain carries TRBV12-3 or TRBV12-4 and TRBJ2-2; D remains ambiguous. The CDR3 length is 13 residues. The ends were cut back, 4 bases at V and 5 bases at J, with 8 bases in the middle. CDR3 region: CASSYLGTGELFF. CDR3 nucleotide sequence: TGTGCCAGCAGTTACTTGGGGACCGGGGAGCTGTTTTTT.

The CDR3 bases are TGTGCCAGCAGCGCCGACAGGGTAAGGACCTACGAGCAGTACTTC. This gives the protein CASSADRVRTYEQYF. This chain links TRBV11-2 with TRBJ2-7; 7 positions match TRBD1. From germline, CDR1 is SGHAT and CDR2 FQNNGV. The CDR3 sequence is 15 residues long. V lost 5 bases, J lost 2 bases, and 9 bases stayed unmatched.

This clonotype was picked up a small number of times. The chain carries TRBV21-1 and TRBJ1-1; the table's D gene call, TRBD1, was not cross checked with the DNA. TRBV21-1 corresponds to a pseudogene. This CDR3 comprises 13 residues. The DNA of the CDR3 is TGTGCCAGCAGCAAAGTTAAGGGGCGCGAAGCTTTCTTT. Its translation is CASSKVKGREAFF.

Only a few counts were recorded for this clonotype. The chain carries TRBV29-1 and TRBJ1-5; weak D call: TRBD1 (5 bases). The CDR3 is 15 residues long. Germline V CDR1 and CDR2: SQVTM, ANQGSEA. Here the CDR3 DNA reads TGCTCTGTGGGGGTGCAGGGAGATATAAATCAGCCCCAGCATTTT. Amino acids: CSVGVQGDINQPQHF.

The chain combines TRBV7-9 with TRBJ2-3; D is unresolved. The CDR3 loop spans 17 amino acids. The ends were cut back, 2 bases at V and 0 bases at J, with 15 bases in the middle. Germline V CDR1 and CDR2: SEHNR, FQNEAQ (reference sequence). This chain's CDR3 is CASSLYVLTTSTDTQYF. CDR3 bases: TGTGCCAGCAGCTTATATGTCCTGACAACTAGCACAGATACGCAGTATTTT. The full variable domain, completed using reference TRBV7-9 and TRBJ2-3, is DTGVSQNPRHKITKRGQNVTFRCDPISEHNRLYWYRQTLGQGPEFLTYFQNEAQLEKSRLLSDRFSAERPKGSFSTLEIQRTEQGDSAMYLCASSLYVLTTSTDTQYFGPGTRLTVL.

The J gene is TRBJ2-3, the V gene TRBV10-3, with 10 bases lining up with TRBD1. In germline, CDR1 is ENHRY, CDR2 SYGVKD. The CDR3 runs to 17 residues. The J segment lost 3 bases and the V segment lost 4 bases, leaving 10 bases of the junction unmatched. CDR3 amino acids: CAISGKGGQGTTDTQYF. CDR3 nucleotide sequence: TGTGCCATCAGTGGCAAGGGGGGACAGGGGACTACAGATACGCAGTATTTT.

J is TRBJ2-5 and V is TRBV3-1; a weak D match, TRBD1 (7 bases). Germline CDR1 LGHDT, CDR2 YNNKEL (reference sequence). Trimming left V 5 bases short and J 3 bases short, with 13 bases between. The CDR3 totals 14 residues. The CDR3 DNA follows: TGTGCCAGCAGCTACAGGGGAGGAAAAGAGACCCAGTACTTC. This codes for CASSYRGGKETQYF.

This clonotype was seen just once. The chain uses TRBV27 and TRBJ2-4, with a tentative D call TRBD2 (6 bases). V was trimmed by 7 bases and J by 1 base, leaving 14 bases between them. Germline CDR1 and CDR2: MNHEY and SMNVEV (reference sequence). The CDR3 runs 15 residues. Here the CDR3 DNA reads TGTGCCAGCAAGACTAGTGATAATGCCAAAAACATTCAGTACTTC. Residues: CASKTSDNAKNIQYF.

This CDR3 is CASSPRDRGLNTEAFF. CDR3 bases: TGTGCCAGCAGCCCACGGGACAGGGGATTAAACACTGAAGCTTTCTTT. The genes are TRBV3-1 and TRBJ1-1; 10 bases align to TRBD1. J gave up 2 bases and V 4 bases, and 7 bases lay outside the gene matches. This CDR3 region has 16 residues. Germline V gives CDR1 LGHDT, CDR2 YNNKEL (reference sequence).

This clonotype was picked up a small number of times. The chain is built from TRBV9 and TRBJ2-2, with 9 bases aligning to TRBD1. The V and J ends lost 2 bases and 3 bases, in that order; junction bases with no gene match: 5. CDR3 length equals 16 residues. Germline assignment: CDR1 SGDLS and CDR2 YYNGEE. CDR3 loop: CASSVGQGIYTGELFF. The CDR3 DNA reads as TGTGCCAGCAGCGTCGGACAGGGGATATACACCGGGGAGCTGTTTTTT.

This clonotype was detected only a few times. The CDR3 region is CASSEGVTGELFF. For the CDR3, the DNA is TGCGCCAGCAGCGAAGGCGTGACCGGGGAGCTGTTTTTT. This sequence joins TRBV5-1 and TRBJ2-2; D gene ambiguous. CDR1 SGHRS and CDR2 YFSETQ come from the germline V gene. The CDR3 has 13 residues. V shed 4 bases and J shed 5 bases, with 9 bases lying between them.